One and the same sample provided the 30 T cell receptor beta chains below, sequenced in a study of T cells in Graves' hyperthyroidism and ophthalmopathy. Amplification yielded TCR beta CDR3 regions, with RNA transcripts as the source. Carried out on the TCR CDR3, a first-round RT-PCR used the HTBI primer set. TCRdb re-analysed the multiplex PCR reads in MiXCR, keeping a single row per CDR3 protein. This sample has a few hundred thousand distinct CDR3 sequences, with roughly 16% found just once. The specimen sequenced was blood. The receptors come from a woman aged 40-49 years with Graves' ophthalmopathy.

The rearrangement uses TRBV19 and TRBJ2-1, with a weak D call TRBD2 (5 bases). The germline CDR1 and CDR2 sequences are LNHDA and SQIVND (reference sequence). The ends were cut back, 3 bases at V and 0 bases at J, with 18 bases in the middle. The CDR3 spans 18 residues. In DNA, the CDR3 is TGTGCCAGTAGTATCCAAGCAGAGGGAGTCTACTCCTACAATGAGCAGTTCTTC. Protein sequence: CASSIQAEGVYSYNEQFF.

The table lists this clonotype with a few counts. The CDR3 bases are TGTGCCAGCTCAGCTGCCTTATCCGGGAACACTGAAGCTTTCTTT. Its translation is CASSAALSGNTEAFF. This chain links TRBV18 with TRBJ1-1; D not resolved. This CDR3 has 15 amino acids. V lost 5 bases and J lost 1, with 14 bases in between. Germline-derived CDR1 and CDR2 are KGHSH and LQKENI.

The chain links TRBV9 to TRBJ2-1; D gene ambiguous. The CDR3 has 13 residues. CDR1 is SGDLS, CDR2 YYNGEE, per germline. Deletions cut 9 bases from V and 0 bases from J, with 10 bases between. The CDR3 spells CATPFDSYNEQFF. As DNA, the CDR3 is TGTGCCACCCCGTTCGACTCCTACAATGAGCAGTTCTTC.

This chain uses TRBV19 with TRBJ1-2; D is ambiguous. Germline assignment: CDR1 LNHDA and CDR2 SQIVND (reference sequence). Trimming removed 6 bases at V and 2 bases at J, with 13 bases between. This CDR3 contains 14 residues. The CDR3 spells CASSRGRTNYGYTF. CDR3 nucleotide sequence: TGTGCCAGTAGCAGAGGGAGAACAAACTATGGCTACACCTTC.

This clonotype has only a few counts. CDR3 region: CASSLTGFFYGYTF. CDR3 coding DNA: TGTGCCAGCAGCTTGACAGGGTTCTTCTATGGCTACACCTTC. This rearrangement joins TRBV5-6 to TRBJ1-2, with TRBD1 as a possible D gene (6 bases). V lost 1 base, J lost 4 bases, and 11 bases lay in between. Germline assignment: CDR1 SGHDT and CDR2 YYEEEE. The CDR3 length is 14 residues.

This chain connects TRBV5-1 to TRBJ1-1, with a weak D call TRBD1 (5 bases). Germline V gene sequence: CDR1 SGHRS, CDR2 YFSETQ. V dropped 3 bases and J dropped 4 bases, with 10 bases sitting between them. The CDR3 length is 13 residues. The CDR3 is CASSWGLGTEAFF. The DNA for the CDR3 is TGCGCCAGCAGCTGGGGACTAGGCACTGAAGCTTTCTTT.

This clonotype was observed a handful of times. V usage is TRBV30 and J usage is TRBJ2-7; 8 bases match TRBD2. The V gene end was trimmed by 7 bases and the J gene end by 2 bases; junction bases not matched to a gene: 7. CDR3 length: 13 residues. CDR1 and CDR2 from the germline V gene are GTSNPN and SVGIG (reference sequence). The CDR3 region is CAYTRGGTYEQYF. CDR3 bases: TGTGCCTACACTCGGGGGGGGACCTACGAGCAGTACTTC.

V usage is TRBV11-2 and J usage is TRBJ2-2; D is possibly TRBD1 or TRBD2 (5 bases each). The germline V gene has CDR1 SGHAT and CDR2 FQNNGV. The length of the CDR3 is 15 residues. Trimming stripped 5 bases from V and 3 bases from J, with 13 bases between. CDR3 sequence: CASSSRGRDTGELFF. The CDR3, as DNA: TGTGCCAGCAGCAGCCGGGGCCGAGACACCGGGGAGCTGTTTTTT. The full variable domain, completed using reference TRBV11-2 and TRBJ2-2, is EAGVAQSPRYKIIEKRQSVAFWCNPISGHATLYWYQQILGQGPKLLIQFQNNGVVDDSQLPKDRFSAERLKGVDSTLKIQPAKLEDSAVYLCASSSRGRDTGELFFGEGSRLTVL.

This clonotype appeared many times. In DNA form, the CDR3 reads TGCAGTGCTAGAAGGACAGGGTTGGGGGAGACCCAGTACTTC. This gives the protein CSARRTGLGETQYF. This chain uses TRBV20-1 with TRBJ2-5, with TRBD1 matching 8 bases. The CDR3 loop spans 14 amino acids. CDR1 and CDR2 (germline): DFQATT, SNEGSKA (reference sequence). Trimming took 2 bases from V and 5 from J; bases not matched to a gene: 7.

The V call is TRBV11-2, the J call TRBJ2-3, with 7 bases matching TRBD2. The CDR3 has 19 amino acids. The ends lost 3 bases at V and 0 bases at J; junction bases unmatched: 15. From germline, CDR1 is SGHAT and CDR2 FQNNGV. This chain's CDR3 is CASSFLSYTGGLSTDTQYF. Here the CDR3 DNA reads TGTGCCAGCAGCTTCCTGTCATATACGGGAGGACTTAGCACAGATACGCAGTATTTT.

V and J are TRBV19 and TRBJ2-1; 11 bases are shared with TRBD1. With V trimmed by 4 bases and J by 7 bases, 9 bases remained unmatched. Germline loops: CDR1 LNHDA, CDR2 SQIVND (reference sequence). The CDR3 is 16 amino acids. The DNA for the CDR3 is TGTGCCAGTAGTACTCTACCCGGGACAGGGGGTAATGAGCAGTTCTTC. This translates into CASSTLPGTGGNEQFF.

The rearrangement joins TRBV6-1 to TRBJ1-5; 7 positions match TRBD1. The V gene's germline CDR1 is MNHNS and CDR2 SASEGT. Unmatched junction bases numbered 13, after V lost 5 bases and J lost 0 bases. CDR3 length equals 18 residues. The CDR3 here is CASSSPTGIVRSNQPQHF. The CDR3, as DNA: TGTGCCAGCAGTAGCCCGACAGGGATTGTACGTAGCAATCAGCCCCAGCATTTT.

The chain joins TRBV28 to TRBJ1-3; a possible D gene is TRBD1 (5 bases). V lost 8 bases and J 0 bases, leaving 8 bases between the germline ends. There are 13 residues in the CDR3. Germline V gene data show CDR1 as MDHEN and CDR2 as SYDVKM. The CDR3 loop is CASGTDSGNTIYF. DNA for the CDR3: TGTGCCAGCGGGACTGACTCTGGAAACACCATATATTTT.

This clonotype has at least ten counts. This sequence joins TRBV15 and TRBJ2-5; tentatively, D is TRBD1 (5 bases). Trimming pared 6 bases from V and 3 bases from J, leaving 20 bases between. This CDR3 is built from 16 residues. CDR1 and CDR2 from the germline V gene are LNHNV and YYDKDF (reference sequence). The CDR3 protein is CATRDGRAVQEETQYF. DNA of the CDR3: TGTGCCACCAGAGACGGCAGGGCCGTTCAAGAAGAGACCCAGTACTTC.

In regard to this clonotype: Being one base from a much bigger clone, this may be a read error. V gene TRBV6-5 combines with J gene TRBJ2-7; D is perhaps TRBD1 (5 bases). CDR3 length equals 13 residues. CDR1 MNHEY and CDR2 SVGAGI come from the germline V gene. CDR3 DNA: TGTGCCAGCAGTTACGACAGAAACTACGGGCAGTACTTC. Its translation is CASSYDRNYGQYF.

This clonotype occurred many times. The rearrangement uses TRBV6-1 and TRBJ2-3, with 10 bases matching TRBD1. The CDR3 contains 16 residues. V shed 5 bases, J shed 1 base, and the junction held 6 bases outside the gene matches. CDR1 is MNHNS, CDR2 SASEGT, per germline. CDR3 amino acids: CASSPGTGARTDTQYF. The CDR3 DNA sequence: TGTGCCAGCAGTCCCGGGACAGGGGCACGCACAGATACGCAGTATTTT.

This clonotype has a handful of counts. V gene TRBV7-9 combines with J gene TRBJ1-3; the D gene is possibly TRBD1 (5 bases). Germline V gene lookup returns CDR1 SEHNR and CDR2 FQNEAQ (reference sequence). This CDR3 has 15 residues. The germline V and J ends were trimmed by 1 base and 0 bases, with 7 bases remaining between them. CDR3 region: CASSLEGSSGNTIYF. The DNA of the CDR3 is TGTGCCAGCAGCTTAGAGGGGAGCTCTGGAAACACCATATATTTT.

This clonotype was counted ten times or more. The chain recombines TRBV2 with TRBJ1-5, with D possibly TRBD1 on 6 matching bases. The CDR3 runs 14 residues. V dropped 8 bases and J dropped 6 bases, with 17 bases sitting between them. The V gene's germline CDR1 is SNHLY and CDR2 FYNNEI. In DNA, the CDR3 is TGTGCCAGCTCCTCTGGGGGCTTGTCTCAGCCCCAGCATTTT. This sequence encodes CASSSGGLSQPQHF.

Points on this clonotype: A read error may explain this, as a much larger clone is one base away. This sequence joins TRBV3-1 and TRBJ1-2; tentative D call: TRBD1 (6 bases). Germline CDR1 is LGHDT and CDR2 is YNNKEL (reference sequence). Deletions cut 2 bases from V and 7 bases from J, with 14 bases between. CDR3 size: 14 residues. Here the CDR3 DNA reads TGTGCCAGCAGCCAACGGGGACGGGGGGCTGGCTACACCTTC. Translating it yields CASSQRGRGAGYTF.

The sample holds a few counts of this clonotype. CDR3: CASSYRTSQETQYF. CDR3 DNA: TGTGCCAGCAGCTACCGGACTAGTCAAGAGACCCAGTACTTC. The V gene is TRBV7-2, the J gene TRBJ2-5; TRBD2 aligns across 7 bases. J lost 2 bases, V lost 4 bases, and 4 bases had no gene match. CDR1 is SGHTA and CDR2 is FQGNSA in the germline V gene. This CDR3 has 14 amino acids.

At least ten counts were recorded for this clonotype. This rearrangement joins TRBV11-2 to TRBJ1-6, with unresolved D. This CDR3 spans 19 amino acids. Trimming shortened V by 1 base and J by 7 bases, and 23 bases separated the two germline ends. Germline V gives CDR1 SGHAT, CDR2 FQNNGV. The CDR3 DNA reads as TGTGCCAGCAGCTTAGGTACCCCCTTGACTAGGAAGAAGAATTCACCCCTCCACTTT. It encodes CASSLGTPLTRKKNSPLHF.

This clonotype was observed a few times. The chain has TRBV28 and TRBJ2-2; D possibly corresponds to TRBD2 (6 bases). Germline loops: CDR1 MDHEN, CDR2 SYDVKM. The CDR3 sequence is 15 residues long. The ends were cut back, 2 bases at V and 7 bases at J, with 14 bases in the middle. CDR3 coding DNA: TGTGCCAGCAGTTTAACCGGCGGGAAGGGCGGGGAGCTGTTTTTT. Translating it yields CASSLTGGKGGELFF.

This clonotype has a handful of counts. V usage is TRBV6-1 and J usage is TRBJ2-2; D possibly corresponds to TRBD1 (5 bases). From germline, CDR1 is MNHNS and CDR2 SASEGT. V lost 7 bases and J lost 3, with 15 bases in between. The CDR3 has 15 amino acids. The CDR3 loop is CASNHRTYDTGELFF. The CDR3 DNA is TGTGCCAGCAATCACAGGACGTACGACACCGGGGAGCTGTTTTTT.

The table lists this clonotype with many counts. V and J are TRBV3-1 and TRBJ2-7; 9 positions agree with TRBD1. V shed 1 base, J shed 4 bases, and the junction held 2 bases outside the gene matches. Germline lookup yields CDR1 LGHDT and CDR2 YNNKEL (reference sequence). This CDR3 comprises 14 residues. The CDR3 is CASSQGDRVYEQYF. The CDR3 region has the DNA TGTGCCAGCAGCCAAGGGGACAGGGTGTACGAGCAGTACTTC.

The chain combines TRBV19 with TRBJ1-5; D call uncertain. The germline V and J ends were trimmed by 6 bases and 3 bases, with 9 bases remaining between them. CDR1 and CDR2 (germline): LNHDA, SQIVND (reference sequence). This CDR3 contains 13 residues. Here the CDR3 DNA reads TGTGCCAGTAGCCGCGGGCACAATCAGCCCCAGCATTTT. Protein sequence: CASSRGHNQPQHF.

Details on this clonotype: A much larger clone differs by one base, so this may be a read error. The chain has TRBV6-5 and TRBJ2-5, with D maybe TRBD2 (6 bases). Per germline, CDR1 MNHEY and CDR2 SVGAGI. V was trimmed by 1 base and J by 9 bases, leaving 15 bases between them. The CDR3 is 14 residues long. The chain's CDR3 is CASSYFGGREAQYF. DNA of the CDR3: TGTGCCAGCAGTTACTTCGGGGGTAGGGAGGCCCAGTACTTC.

V is TRBV6-1 and J is TRBJ2-5; D ambiguous. Trimming took 6 bases from V and 4 from J, leaving 18 bases between them. Germline V CDR1 and CDR2: MNHNS, SASEGT. The CDR3 contains 15 residues. The CDR3 sequence is CASRPWYGEVETQYF. CDR3 in DNA: TGTGCCAGCAGGCCCTGGTACGGTGAAGTAGAGACCCAGTACTTC.

As to this clonotype: This may come from a read error, since a much larger clone is one base off. The gene calls are TRBV6-2 or TRBV6-3 and TRBJ2-1; D is unclear. This CDR3 region has 16 residues. The V gene's germline CDR1 is MNHEY and CDR2 SVGEGT. The CDR3 nucleotides are TGTGCCAGCAGTTCCCTGTTGGACCCACGGTACAATGAGCAGCTCTTC. Translation gives CASSSLLDPRYNEQLF.

This clonotype was recorded at least ten times. This chain connects TRBV20-1 to TRBJ1-1; TRBD1 aligns across 10 bases. The J segment lost 4 bases and the V segment lost 7 bases, leaving 6 bases of the junction unmatched. The CDR3 is 13 amino acids. Germline V gene data show CDR1 as DFQATT and CDR2 as SNEGSKA (reference sequence). The CDR3 protein is CSVGTGEGTEAFF. In DNA form, the CDR3 reads TGCAGTGTTGGGACAGGGGAGGGCACTGAAGCTTTCTTT.

In this sample, this clonotype turned up a few times. The chain uses TRBV20-1 and TRBJ1-6; D might be TRBD1 (6 bases). The CDR3 runs 15 residues. The germline CDR1 and CDR2 sequences are DFQATT and SNEGSKA (reference sequence). V was clipped by 2 bases and J by 7 bases, with 15 bases between them. In DNA, the CDR3 is TGCAGTGCTAGATTTCCGAGGGGGAGGAATTCACCCCTCCACTTT. This translates into CSARFPRGRNSPLHF.